A single sample is the source of the 24 T cell receptor beta chains below, sequenced in a study of blood T cell repertoires in COVID-19. TCRdb's copy holds only in-frame clones and misses some; the assay was immunoSEQ multiplex PCR. The table has over 200,000 clones, over 75% seen once; the top ten hold about 9.9%. Input material: peripheral blood. The receptors were gathered from a man aged 50 or older with COVID-19, enrolled during active disease.

This chain joins TRBV6-5 and TRBJ2-2, with D possibly matching TRBD1 (5 bases). Germline V lookup: CDR1 MNHEY, CDR2 SVGAGI. The CDR3 is made up of 13 amino acids. V dropped 7 bases and J dropped 1 base, with 7 bases sitting between them. Here the CDR3 reads CASTTGNTGELFF. The CDR3 DNA sequence: TGTGCCAGCACAACAGGGAACACCGGGGAGCTGTTTTTT.

This clone showed up just a few times. The V and J genes are TRBV5-4 and TRBJ1-2; TRBD1 might be the D (5 bases). CDR3 length: 15 amino acids. Germline V CDR1 and CDR2: SGHNT, YYREEE (reference sequence). The V gene lost 1 base and the J gene lost 0 bases, with 10 bases spanning the gap. CDR3 coding DNA: TGTGCCAGCAGCTTGTACGGGGGACCTAACTATGGCTACACCTTC. Translating gives CASSLYGGPNYGYTF.

This chain joins TRBV7-2 and TRBJ2-3, with 9 bases that match TRBD1. The V and J ends lost 6 bases and 3 bases, in that order; junction bases with no gene match: 4. CDR3 length: 14 residues. The germline V gene has CDR1 SGHTA and CDR2 FQGNSA. Written as DNA, the CDR3 is TGTGCCAGCAGAGACAGGGGGGGGACAGATACGCAGTATTTT. This sequence encodes CASRDRGGTDTQYF.

The chain combines TRBV25-1 with TRBJ2-3, with 14 nucleotides matching TRBD2. CDR1 MGHDK and CDR2 SYGVNS come from the germline V gene. The V gene end was trimmed by 2 bases and the J gene end by 4 bases; junction bases not matched to a gene: 8. The CDR3 runs to 18 residues. The CDR3 coding sequence is TGTGCCAGCAGTGAAGCCCTTGGACTAGCGGGAGGTCCAGATACGCAGTATTTT. Translating it yields CASSEALGLAGGPDTQYF.

This chain uses TRBV7-3 with TRBJ2-2, with 8 bases identical to TRBD1. The CDR3 is 17 amino acids. Per the germline V gene, CDR1 is SGHTA and CDR2 is FQGTGA. Trimming cost V 2 bases and J 1 base; bases outside gene matches: 6. The CDR3 DNA reads as TGTGCCAGCAGCTTAGGTGGCAGGGGGCTGAACACCGGGGAGCTGTTTTTT. Translated: CASSLGGRGLNTGELFF. The variable domain in full, with the rest retrieved from reference TRBV7-3 and TRBJ2-2, is GAGVSQTPSNKVTEKGKYVELRCDPISGHTALYWYRQSLGQGPEFLIYFQGTGAADDSGLPNDRFFAVRPEGSVSTLKIQRTERGDSAVYLCASSLGGRGLNTGELFFGEGSRLTVL.

This rearrangement joins TRBV9 to TRBJ2-1, with 9 nucleotides matching TRBD2. The CDR3 covers 15 residues. Losses at the gene ends were 4 bases for V and 5 bases for J; bases not matched to a gene: 7. The V gene's germline CDR1 is SGDLS and CDR2 YYNGEE. CDR3 loop: CASSPRVAGDNEQFF. For the CDR3, the DNA is TGTGCCAGCAGCCCCCGGGTAGCGGGGGACAATGAGCAGTTCTTC.

J is TRBJ1-1 and V is TRBV29-1, with a possible D match to TRBD1 (5 bases). The germline gives CDR1 SQVTM, CDR2 ANQGSEA. The CDR3 extends over 13 amino acids. V dropped 6 bases and J dropped 2 bases, with 13 bases sitting between them. CDR3 residues: CSVSRASNTEAFF. In nucleotides, the CDR3 is TGCAGCGTAAGCAGGGCTAGTAACACTGAAGCTTTCTTT.

The rearrangement uses TRBV5-4 and TRBJ2-5; 7 nucleotides line up with TRBD1. CDR3 length equals 16 residues. The germline V gene encodes CDR1 SGHNT and CDR2 YYREEE (reference sequence). With 0 bases clipped from V and 1 base from J, the junction kept 6 bases outside the gene matches. DNA of the CDR3: TGTGCCAGCAGCTTGGAAGGGGACAGACTCCAAGAGACCCAGTACTTC. It encodes CASSLEGDRLQETQYF.

A few counts support this clone. V usage is TRBV3-1 (or the pseudogene TRBV3-2) and J usage is TRBJ2-7; possible D gene TRBD1, 6 bases. Trimming shortened V by 5 bases and J by 4 bases, and 15 bases separated the two germline ends. The CDR3 totals 14 residues. Per germline, CDR1 LGHDT and CDR2 YNNKEL (reference sequence). CDR3: CASSAPGHTYEQYF. The CDR3 nucleotides are TGTGCCAGCAGCGCTCCGGGACACACGTACGAGCAGTACTTC.

The V call is TRBV19, the J call TRBJ2-7; a weak D match, TRBD2 (5 bases). V lost 6 bases, J lost 1 base, and 10 bases lay in between. Germline V gene sequence: CDR1 LNHDA, CDR2 SQIVND (reference sequence). CDR3 length equals 13 residues. The CDR3 DNA is TGTGCCAGTAGGGACTTCCGGTCCTACGAGCAGTACTTC. Its translation is CASRDFRSYEQYF.

The DNA for the CDR3 is TGTGCCAGTAGTATGGTACAGACGAACACCGGGGAGCTGTTTTTT. This translates into CASSMVQTNTGELFF. V usage is TRBV19 and J usage is TRBJ2-2, with no clear D. CDR3 length: 15 amino acids. V was trimmed by 3 bases and J by 0 bases, leaving 8 bases between them. The germline V gene has CDR1 LNHDA and CDR2 SQIVND (reference sequence).

For the CDR3, the DNA is TGTGCCACCAGTGATCCCCGGAGGACTGACTACACCTTC. It codes for CATSDPRRTDYTF. The chain joins TRBV24-1 to TRBJ1-2; unclear D gene. The ends were cut back, 3 bases at V and 10 bases at J, with 14 bases in the middle. CDR3 length: 13 residues. Germline assignment: CDR1 KGHDR and CDR2 SFDVKD.

The chain is built from TRBV27 and TRBJ2-7, with D possibly matching TRBD1 (6 bases). CDR1 is MNHEY and CDR2 is SMNVEV in the germline V gene (reference sequence). The CDR3 extends over 15 amino acids. V lost 6 bases and J 2 bases, leaving 17 bases between the germline ends. CDR3 amino acids: CASSPETGRPYEQYF. For the CDR3, the DNA is TGTGCCAGCAGCCCAGAGACAGGCCGCCCCTACGAGCAGTACTTC.

The chain has TRBV6-6 and TRBJ1-5; 8 nucleotides line up with TRBD1. This CDR3 is 16 amino acids long. With 3 bases clipped from V and 6 bases from J, the junction kept 10 bases outside the gene matches. CDR1 and CDR2 from the germline V gene are MNHNY and SVGAGI (reference sequence). CDR3 protein: CASSYGQGLPLQPQHF. The CDR3 DNA reads as TGTGCCAGCAGTTATGGACAGGGCCTCCCCCTTCAGCCCCAGCATTTT.

The chain couples TRBV4-1 to TRBJ1-5; perhaps TRBD1 as D (6 bases). Germline V CDR1 and CDR2: MGHRA, YSYEKL. V was shortened by 1 base and J by 3 bases, with 13 bases between the two germline ends. CDR3 length equals 16 residues. The CDR3 region is CASSQGPRGYNQPQHF. DNA of the CDR3: TGCGCCAGCAGCCAAGGCCCCAGGGGCTACAATCAGCCCCAGCATTTT.

This chain connects TRBV9 to TRBJ2-2, with TRBD2 identical over 9 bases. Germline CDR1 is SGDLS and CDR2 is YYNGEE. This CDR3 comprises 15 residues. V shed 6 bases, J shed 1 base, and the junction held 4 bases outside the gene matches. CDR3 region: CASNPRGGNTGELFF. Here the CDR3 DNA reads TGTGCCAGCAACCCGCGGGGGGGGAACACCGGGGAGCTGTTTTTT.

This clone was seen a handful of times. The CDR3 DNA is TGTGCCAGCAGCCTCTGGACAGGCCGAGGTGAGCAGTTCTTC. Protein product: CASSLWTGRGEQFF. This chain joins TRBV3-1 (or the pseudogene TRBV3-2) and TRBJ2-1, with 7 bases lining up with TRBD1. In germline, CDR1 is LGHDT, CDR2 YNNKEL (reference sequence). The trim removed 4 bases at V and 9 bases at J, leaving 9 bases unmatched. The CDR3 extends over 14 amino acids.

This sequence joins TRBV7-2 and TRBJ1-5; unclear D gene. Trimming shortened V by 5 bases and J by 4 bases, and 15 bases separated the two germline ends. The CDR3 contains 15 residues. The V gene's germline CDR1 is SGHTA and CDR2 FQGNSA. The DNA of the CDR3 is TGTGCCAGCAGCCCATCGGTGGGCCATAATCAGCCCCAGCATTTT. It codes for CASSPSVGHNQPQHF.

The CDR3, as DNA: TGTGCCAGCAGTTACGGGGGGAGGGCGGTCAATGAGCAGTTCTTC. The encoded protein is CASSYGGRAVNEQFF. The chain carries TRBV6-6 and TRBJ2-1; 7 bases align to TRBD2. CDR1 MNHNY and CDR2 SVGAGI come from the germline V gene (reference sequence). J lost 6 bases, V lost 2 bases, and 7 bases had no gene match. The CDR3 has 15 residues.

This clone was detected only once. The gene calls are TRBV4-3 and TRBJ2-1, with D possibly TRBD1 on 5 matching bases. This CDR3 has 15 residues. Germline V gene lookup returns CDR1 LGHNA and CDR2 YSLEER. With 0 bases removed from V and 9 bases from J, the gap between germline ends came to 15 bases. The CDR3: CASSQDHPRVGEQFF. The CDR3 DNA is TGCGCCAGCAGCCAAGATCATCCCAGGGTGGGTGAGCAGTTCTTC.

This clone was counted only a few times. This chain uses TRBV19 with TRBJ1-2; no definite D call. The CDR3 contains 12 residues. CDR1 is LNHDA and CDR2 is SQIVND in the germline V gene (reference sequence). Trimming left V 6 bases short and J 5 bases short, with 10 bases between. The CDR3 region has the DNA TGTGCCAGTAGACGGGGAGAGTATGGCTACACCTTC. It translates to CASRRGEYGYTF.

The chain uses TRBV18 and TRBJ2-7; 7 nucleotides line up with TRBD2. After removal of 3 bases from V and 1 base from J, the junction contained 3 bases not matched to a gene. The germline CDR1 and CDR2 sequences are KGHSH and LQKENI. The CDR3 consists of 14 residues. CDR3 sequence: CASSPGGPSYEQYF. As DNA, the CDR3 is TGTGCCAGCTCACCGGGAGGGCCATCCTACGAGCAGTACTTC.

This chain joins TRBV4-3 and TRBJ1-2, with D possibly TRBD1 on 5 matching bases. The CDR3 runs to 15 residues. V was cut by 0 bases and J by 4 bases, with 12 bases left in between. Germline V gene data show CDR1 as LGHNA and CDR2 as YSLEER. The CDR3 protein is CASSQDSRAVYGYTF. The CDR3 DNA sequence: TGCGCCAGCAGCCAAGATTCCAGGGCTGTCTATGGCTACACCTTC.

The chain couples TRBV7-6 to TRBJ2-1; D is perhaps TRBD1 (6 bases). The CDR3 loop spans 16 amino acids. Trimming took 1 base from V and 12 from J, leaving 22 bases between them. CDR1 is SGHVS and CDR2 is FNYEAQ in the germline V gene. CDR3 in amino acids: CASSLDPSAGASGQFF. The CDR3 DNA sequence: TGTGCCAGCAGCTTAGATCCGTCGGCAGGGGCCTCAGGGCAGTTCTTC. The variable domain in full, completed from reference TRBV7-6 and TRBJ2-1, reads GAGVSQSPRYKVTKRGQDVALRCDPISGHVSLYWYRQALGQGPEFLTYFNYEAQQDKSGLPNDRFSAERPEGSISTLTIQRTEQRDSAMYRCASSLDPSAGASGQFFGPGTRLTVL.